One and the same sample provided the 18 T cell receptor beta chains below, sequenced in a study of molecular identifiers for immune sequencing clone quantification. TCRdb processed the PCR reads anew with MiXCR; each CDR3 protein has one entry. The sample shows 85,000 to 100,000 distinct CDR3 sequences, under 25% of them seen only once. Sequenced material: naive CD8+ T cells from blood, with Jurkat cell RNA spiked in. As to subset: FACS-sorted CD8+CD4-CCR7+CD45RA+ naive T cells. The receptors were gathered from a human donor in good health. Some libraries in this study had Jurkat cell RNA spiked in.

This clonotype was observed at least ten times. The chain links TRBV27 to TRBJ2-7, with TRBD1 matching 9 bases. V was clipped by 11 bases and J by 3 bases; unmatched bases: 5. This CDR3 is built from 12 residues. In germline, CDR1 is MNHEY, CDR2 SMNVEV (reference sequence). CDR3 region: CAVGQGHYEQYF. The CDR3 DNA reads TGTGCCGTCGGACAGGGGCACTACGAGCAGTACTTC.

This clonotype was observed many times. The CDR3 is CASSPPDRVSTDTQYF. Here the CDR3 DNA reads TGTGCCAGCTCACCACCGGACAGGGTGAGCACAGATACGCAGTATTTT. This chain connects TRBV18 to TRBJ2-3, with 8 bases that match TRBD1. The CDR3 consists of 16 residues. The J segment lost 0 bases and the V segment lost 0 bases, leaving 2 bases of the junction unmatched. CDR1 and CDR2 from the germline V gene are KGHSH and LQKENI.

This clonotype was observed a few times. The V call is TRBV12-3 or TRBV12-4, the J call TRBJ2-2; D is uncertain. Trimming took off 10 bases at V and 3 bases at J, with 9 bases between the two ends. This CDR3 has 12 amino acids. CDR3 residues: CAIGPDTGELFF. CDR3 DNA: TGTGCCATCGGTCCAGACACCGGGGAGCTGTTTTTT.

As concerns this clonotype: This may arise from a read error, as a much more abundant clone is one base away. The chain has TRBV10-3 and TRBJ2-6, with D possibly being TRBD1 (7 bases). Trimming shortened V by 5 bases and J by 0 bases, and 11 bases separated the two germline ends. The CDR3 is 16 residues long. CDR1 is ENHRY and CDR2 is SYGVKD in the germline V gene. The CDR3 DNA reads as TGTGCCATCAGTCAGGGGGAGGACTCTGGGGCCAACGTCCTGACTTTC. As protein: CAISQGEDSGANVLTF.

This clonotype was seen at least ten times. The CDR3 region has the DNA TGTGCCAGCAGCGTAGATTCCAGGGGGCTCGGGGAGCTGTTTTTT. It codes for CASSVDSRGLGELFF. The V gene is TRBV9, the J gene TRBJ2-2; 8 bases map to TRBD1. Per germline, CDR1 SGDLS and CDR2 YYNGEE. J lost 7 bases, V lost 0 bases, and 5 bases had no gene match. The CDR3 is 15 amino acids.

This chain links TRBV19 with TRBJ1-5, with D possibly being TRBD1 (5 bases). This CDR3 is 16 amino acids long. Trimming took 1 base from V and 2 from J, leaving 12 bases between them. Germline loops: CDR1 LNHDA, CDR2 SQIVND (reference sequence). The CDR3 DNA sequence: TGTGCCAGTAGTATAGTTGGGGGTGTTGGCAATCAGCCCCAGCATTTT. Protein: CASSIVGGVGNQPQHF.

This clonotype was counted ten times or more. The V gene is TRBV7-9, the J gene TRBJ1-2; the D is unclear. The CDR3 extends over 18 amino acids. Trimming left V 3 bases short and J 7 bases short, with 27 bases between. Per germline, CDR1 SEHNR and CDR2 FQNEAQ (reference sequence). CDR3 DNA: TGTGCCAGCAGCTTGGCTATGTCCGAGGTTCCCAACGGAGGTGGCTACACCTTC. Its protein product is CASSLAMSEVPNGGGYTF.

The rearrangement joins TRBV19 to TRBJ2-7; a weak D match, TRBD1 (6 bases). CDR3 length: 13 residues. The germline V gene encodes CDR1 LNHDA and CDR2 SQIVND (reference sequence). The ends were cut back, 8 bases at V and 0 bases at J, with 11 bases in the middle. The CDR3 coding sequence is TGTGCCAGTGGGGGCCTCACCTCCTACGAGCAGTACTTC. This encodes CASGGLTSYEQYF.

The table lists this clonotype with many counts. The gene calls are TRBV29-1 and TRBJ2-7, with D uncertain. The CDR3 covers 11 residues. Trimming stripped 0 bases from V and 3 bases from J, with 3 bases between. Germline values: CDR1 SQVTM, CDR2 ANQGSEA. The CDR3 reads CSVEEGYEQYF. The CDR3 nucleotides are TGCAGCGTTGAAGAGGGCTACGAGCAGTACTTC.

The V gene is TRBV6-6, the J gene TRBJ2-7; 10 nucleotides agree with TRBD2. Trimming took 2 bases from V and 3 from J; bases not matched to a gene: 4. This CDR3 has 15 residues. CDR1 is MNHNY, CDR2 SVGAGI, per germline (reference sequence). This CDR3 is CASSYVLAGDYEQYF. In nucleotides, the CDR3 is TGTGCCAGCAGTTACGTCCTAGCGGGGGACTACGAGCAGTACTTC.

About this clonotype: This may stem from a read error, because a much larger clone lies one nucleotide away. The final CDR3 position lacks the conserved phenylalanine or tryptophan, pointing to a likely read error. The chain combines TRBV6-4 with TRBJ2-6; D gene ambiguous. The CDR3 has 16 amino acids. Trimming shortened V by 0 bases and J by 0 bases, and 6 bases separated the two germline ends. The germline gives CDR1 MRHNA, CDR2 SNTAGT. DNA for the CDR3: TGTGCCAGCAGTGACTCGTCCTTCTCTGGGGCCAACGTCCTGACTTCC. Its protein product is CASSDSSFSGANVLTS.

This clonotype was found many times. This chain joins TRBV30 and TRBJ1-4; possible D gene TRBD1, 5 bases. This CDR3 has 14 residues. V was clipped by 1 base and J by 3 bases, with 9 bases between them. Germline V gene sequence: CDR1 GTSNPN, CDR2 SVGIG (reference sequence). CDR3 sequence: CAWSDWGANEKLFF. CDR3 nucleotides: TGTGCCTGGAGTGACTGGGGGGCTAATGAAAAACTGTTTTTT.

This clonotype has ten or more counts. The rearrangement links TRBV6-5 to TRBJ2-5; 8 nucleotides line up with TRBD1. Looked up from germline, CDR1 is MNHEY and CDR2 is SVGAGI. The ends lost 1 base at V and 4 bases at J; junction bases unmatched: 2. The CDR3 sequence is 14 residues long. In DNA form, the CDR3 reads TGTGCCAGCAGTTACTGGACAGGGTCAGAGACCCAGTACTTC. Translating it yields CASSYWTGSETQYF.

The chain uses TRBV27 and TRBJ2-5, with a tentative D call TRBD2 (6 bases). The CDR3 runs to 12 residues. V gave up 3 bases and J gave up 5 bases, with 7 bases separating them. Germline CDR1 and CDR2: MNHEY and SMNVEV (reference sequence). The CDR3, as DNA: TGTGCCAGCAGTTTTGGAGGGGAGACCCAGTACTTC. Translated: CASSFGGETQYF.

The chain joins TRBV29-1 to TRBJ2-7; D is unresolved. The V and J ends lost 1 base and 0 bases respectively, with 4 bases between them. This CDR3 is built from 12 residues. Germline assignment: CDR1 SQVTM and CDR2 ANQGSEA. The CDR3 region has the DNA TGCAGCGTTGAAGGGAGCTCCTACGAGCAGTACTTC. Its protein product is CSVEGSSYEQYF.

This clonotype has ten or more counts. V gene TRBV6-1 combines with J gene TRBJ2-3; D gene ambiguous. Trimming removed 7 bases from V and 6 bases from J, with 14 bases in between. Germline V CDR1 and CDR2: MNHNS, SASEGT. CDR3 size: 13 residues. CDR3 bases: TGTGCCAGCACGAAGGAAATTTTGGATACGCAGTATTTT. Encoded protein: CASTKEILDTQYF.

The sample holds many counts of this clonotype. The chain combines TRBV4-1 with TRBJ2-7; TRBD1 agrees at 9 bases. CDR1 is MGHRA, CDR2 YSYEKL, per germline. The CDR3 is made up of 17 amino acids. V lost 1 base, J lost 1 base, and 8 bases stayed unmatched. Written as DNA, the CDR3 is TGCGCCAGCAGCCAAGTTGAGGGGGGACAGGGTTCCTACGAGCAGTACTTC. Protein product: CASSQVEGGQGSYEQYF.

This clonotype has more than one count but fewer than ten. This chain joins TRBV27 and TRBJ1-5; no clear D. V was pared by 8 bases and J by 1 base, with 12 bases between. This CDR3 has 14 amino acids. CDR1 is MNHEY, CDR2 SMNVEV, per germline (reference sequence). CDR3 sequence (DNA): TGTGCCAGCGACCTCAGGAGAAGCAATCAGCCCCAGCATTTT. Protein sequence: CASDLRRSNQPQHF.